Shown below are 11 T cell receptor beta chains from a single sample sequenced in a study of CD8+CD57+ T cells in acquired aplastic anemia. Genomic DNA, the template, was used for profiling of the TCR beta VDJ and CDR3. TCRdb passed the reads through MiXCR, listing each CDR3 protein once. Of about 400,000 distinct CDR3 sequences in the sample, about 70% are singletons; the top ten hold approximately 3.9%. Sequencing was done on a sample of sorted CD4+, CD8+, or CD8+CD57+ T cells (not recorded which) from PBMCs. These receptors were obtained from a human donor in good health, serving as a control.

This chain connects TRBV9 to TRBJ2-6; D gene ambiguous. The CDR3 covers 16 residues. Germline V gene sequence: CDR1 SGDLS, CDR2 YYNGEE. The V gene lost 3 bases and the J gene lost 0 bases, with 10 bases spanning the gap. CDR3 amino acids: CASSGGYASGANVLTF. The CDR3 DNA follows: TGTGCCAGCAGCGGAGGTTACGCCTCTGGGGCCAACGTCCTGACTTTC.

The chain couples TRBV10-3 to TRBJ1-1; TRBD1 matches at 7 bases. The CDR3 contains 12 residues. After removal of 2 bases from V and 9 bases from J, the junction contained 3 bases not matched to a gene. Germline CDR1 reads ENHRY; CDR2 reads SYGVKD. CDR3 DNA sequence: TGTGCCATCAGTGAGGACAGGGCTCAAGCTTTCTTT. Translated, it gives CAISEDRAQAFF.

CDR3: CASNVAGDTDTQYF. The CDR3 DNA is TGCGCCAGCAATGTTGCAGGGGACACAGATACGCAGTATTTT. The chain combines TRBV10-2 with TRBJ2-3, with a possible D match to TRBD1 (6 bases). The V gene lost 7 bases and the J gene lost 2 bases, with 13 bases spanning the gap. The germline V gene encodes CDR1 WSHSY and CDR2 SAAADI. The CDR3 loop spans 14 amino acids.

The chain couples TRBV2 to TRBJ1-1; D is uncertain. The CDR3 has 15 residues. Germline values: CDR1 SNHLY, CDR2 FYNNEI. The V end lost 6 bases, the J end lost 14 bases, and 28 bases lay between the germline ends. The CDR3 region is CASSLDGGIAAEPFF. In DNA form, the CDR3 reads TGTGCCAGCAGCCTAGATGGTGGTATCGCCGCTGAACCGTTCTTT.

This clonotype was seen a single time. Sequence at one end of the junction differs from germline and may be a read error. This chain uses TRBV7-3 with TRBJ2-3, with unresolved D. CDR3 length: 16 residues. Germline V gene sequence: CDR1 SGHTA, CDR2 FQGTGA. CDR3 region: CASSPVTPLIGDTQYF. In DNA, the CDR3 is TGCGCCAGCAGCCCGGTGACTCCGCTGATTGGGGATACGCAGTATTTT. Full variable domain (remainder filled in from reference TRBV7-3 and TRBJ2-3): GAGVSQTPSNKVTEKGKYVELRCDPISGHTALYWYRQSLGQGPEFLIYFQGTGAADDSGLPNDRFFAVRPEGSVSTLKIQRTERGDSAVYLCASSPVTPLIGDTQYFGPGTRLTVL.

About this clonotype itself: A much larger clone sits a single nucleotide away, making a read error possible. The V gene is TRBV5-4, the J gene TRBJ2-3; tentative D call: TRBD1 (6 bases). Trimming removed 0 bases at V and 2 bases at J, with 13 bases between. Germline CDR1 SGHNT, CDR2 YYREEE (reference sequence). This CDR3 is 16 amino acids long. The CDR3 sequence is CASSLDPRQVTDTQYF. The CDR3 coding sequence is TGTGCCAGCAGCTTGGACCCACGACAGGTCACAGATACGCAGTATTTT.

Many counts were recorded for this clonotype. The rearrangement joins TRBV11-2 to TRBJ2-1, with D maybe TRBD1 (6 bases). Deletions cut 5 bases from V and 4 bases from J, with 12 bases between. CDR1 is SGHAT, CDR2 FQNNGV, per germline. The CDR3 totals 14 residues. The CDR3 spells CASSGGGSYNEQFF. CDR3 nucleotide sequence: TGTGCCAGCAGCGGGGGCGGGTCATACAATGAGCAGTTCTTC.

The chain uses TRBV29-1 and TRBJ2-2; D is perhaps TRBD1 (6 bases). Trimming stripped 0 bases from V and 5 bases from J, with 16 bases between. CDR3 size: 16 residues. Germline-derived CDR1 and CDR2 are SQVTM and ANQGSEA. CDR3 amino acids: CSVEDWNTGKTGELFF. The CDR3 DNA reads TGCAGCGTTGAAGATTGGAACACAGGGAAAACCGGGGAGCTGTTTTTT.

The chain uses TRBV7-7 and TRBJ2-5, with D possibly called TRBD1 or TRBD2 (5 bases each). Deletions cut 3 bases from V and 3 bases from J, with 11 bases between. Germline V gene sequence: CDR1 SSHAT, CDR2 FNYEAQ (reference sequence). This CDR3 has 14 amino acids. The CDR3: CASSLFGAEETQYF. The CDR3 DNA follows: TGTGCCAGCAGCTTGTTCGGGGCGGAAGAGACCCAGTACTTC.

As regards this clonotype: One end of the junction varies from germline; a read error may be responsible. The chain carries TRBV4-3 and TRBJ1-3, with D uncertain. This CDR3 spans 16 amino acids. Germline V gene data show CDR1 as LGHNA and CDR2 as YSLEER. The CDR3 loop reads CASGQALDSSGNTIYF. CDR3 in DNA: TGCGCCAGCGGCCAAGCTCTTGATAGCTCTGGAAACACCATATATTTT.

In this sample, this clonotype turned up once. CDR3 loop: CASSLLGQVKTFF. CDR3 nucleotide sequence: TGTGCCAGCAGCTTACTAGGACAGGTAAAGACTTTCTTT. The chain combines TRBV7-9 with TRBJ1-1; 7 positions agree with TRBD1. With 2 bases clipped from V and 12 bases from J, the junction kept 9 bases outside the gene matches. CDR3 size: 13 residues. Germline CDR1 reads SEHNR; CDR2 reads FQNEAQ (reference sequence). Drawing the rest from reference TRBV7-9 and TRBJ1-1, the complete variable domain is DTGVSQNPRHKITKRGQNVTFRCDPISEHNRLYWYRQTLGQGPEFLTYFQNEAQLEKSRLLSDRFSAERPKGSFSTLEIQRTEQGDSAMYLCASSLLGQVKTFFGQGTRLTVV.